The 5 T cell receptor beta chains listed next were all sequenced from one sample in a study of cytomegalovirus exposure and HLA in healthy donors. Only in-frame clones appear in the TCRdb table, and some are missing; sequencing was by immunoSEQ multiplex PCR. The sample has 160,000 or so clones, 88% seen once. Sequencing was done on a sample of PBMCs. The receptors were sampled from a man younger than 30 in good health and CMV-seronegative.

The J gene is TRBJ1-2, the V gene TRBV28, with a weak D call TRBD1 (6 bases). The CDR3 consists of 14 residues. From germline, CDR1 is MDHEN and CDR2 SYDVKM. The V end was cut by 5 bases, the J end by 2 bases, with 12 bases between. CDR3 bases: TGTGCCAGCAGTCTAAAACAGGGCAACTATGGCTACACCTTC. It specifies CASSLKQGNYGYTF.

The chain uses TRBV7-9 and TRBJ1-2; 10 bases are shared with TRBD1. CDR1 and CDR2 from the germline V gene are SEHNR and FQNEAQ (reference sequence). This CDR3 region has 16 residues. Trimming cost V 5 bases and J 3 bases; bases outside gene matches: 9. The CDR3 nucleotides are TGTGCCAGCAGCCCCATCGACAGGGGGCGCGACTATGGCTACACCTTC. Encoded protein: CASSPIDRGRDYGYTF. The complete variable domain, with remaining parts taken from reference TRBV7-9 and TRBJ1-2, reads DTGVSQNPRHKITKRGQNVTFRCDPISEHNRLYWYRQTLGQGPEFLTYFQNEAQLEKSRLLSDRFSAERPKGSFSTLEIQRTEQGDSAMYLCASSPIDRGRDYGYTFGSGTRLTVV.

This chain joins TRBV27 and TRBJ2-1, with 10 bases that match TRBD2. This CDR3 contains 16 residues. The V and J ends lost 3 bases and 8 bases, in that order; junction bases with no gene match: 10. The germline CDR1 and CDR2 sequences are MNHEY and SMNVEV (reference sequence). Here the CDR3 DNA reads TGTGCCAGCAGTTTGACATCGCTAGCGGGAGTCCATGAGCAGTTCTTC. It is translated as CASSLTSLAGVHEQFF.

This sequence joins TRBV11-2 and TRBJ1-1, with a tentative D call TRBD1 (5 bases). Trimming removed 0 bases from V and 7 bases from J, with 18 bases in between. In germline, CDR1 is SGHAT, CDR2 FQNNGV. This CDR3 comprises 16 residues. CDR3: CASSLDQGARLVEAFF. The CDR3 DNA reads as TGTGCCAGCAGCTTAGATCAAGGGGCCCGTTTGGTTGAAGCTTTCTTT.

The chain carries TRBV11-2 and TRBJ1-4; 8 bases fit TRBD1. CDR1 is SGHAT and CDR2 is FQNNGV in the germline V gene. V shed 4 bases, J shed 7 bases, and the junction held 5 bases outside the gene matches. This CDR3 comprises 14 residues. In DNA form, the CDR3 reads TGTGCCAGCAGCTCCGACAGGGGTAGTGAAAAACTGTTTTTT. Translation gives CASSSDRGSEKLFF.